This TCR beta chain was sequenced in a study of CD8 T cells in ankylosing spondylitis. Libraries of TCR beta came from quantitative 5'-RACE with molecular barcodes. TCRdb re-derived calls from the 5' RACE reads in MiXCR, one entry per CDR3 protein. The sample records about 330,000 distinct CDR3 sequences, around 7.6% being singletons. This clonotype was counted between two and nine times. The antigen remains undetermined. Overall study results and limits: Within matched ankylosing spondylitis synovial fluid, disease-linked clones were reportedly significantly enriched. It appeared that ankylosing spondylitis blood was characterized by a TCR beta motif of fewer than 10 highly homologous variants.

Per the germline V gene, CDR1 is SEHNR and CDR2 is FQNEAQ (reference sequence). The J segment lost 4 bases and the V segment lost 5 bases, leaving 11 bases of the junction unmatched. This CDR3 spans 16 amino acids. The clonotype comes from a male donor with ankylosing spondylitis. Sequenced sample: blood, either unsorted or a sorted T cell fraction (not recorded which). The chain combines TRBV7-9 with TRBJ2-5; TRBD2 agrees at 9 bases. The CDR3 nucleotides are TGTGCCAGCAGCCCTGTGGCGCGGGAGGGCGGAGAGACCCAGTACTTC. It yields the protein CASSPVAREGGETQYF.